This is a list of T cell receptor beta chains from one sample in a study of a mutant IDH1 vaccine in newly diagnosed glioma. These receptors' antigens are unknown. Profiling relied on immunoSEQ multiplex PCR, and the TCRdb table lists in-frame clones only, not all of them. The sample comprises roughly 42,000 clones, approximately 83% of which are singletons, and around 1.7% rests with the top ten. The material was PBMCs, obtained from a glioma patient whose treatment included an IDH1 peptide vaccine. These receptor sequences come from a man aged 40-50 years with glioma. CDR3s include the opening cysteine and the closing phenylalanine or tryptophan. The order of the fields is clone size, J gene, D gene, V gene, CDR3 DNA, CDR3 protein. A D gene is named only where the DNA matches it firmly. The size field is filled for only some rows; it gives once, few, many or a size class.

clone_size: NA
j_call: TRBJ2-7
d_call: NA
v_call: TRBV5-1
cdr3_nt: TGCGCCAGCAGCTTTGGCCCCACCTCTAACGAGCAGTACTTC
cdr3_aa: CASSFGPTSNEQYF

clone_size: NA
j_call: TRBJ1-2
d_call: NA
v_call: TRBV5-1
cdr3_nt: TGCGCCAGCAGCTTGAGCGGAGATTTGTCTTATGGCTACACCTTC
cdr3_aa: CASSLSGDLSYGYTF

clone_size: NA
j_call: TRBJ2-7
d_call: TRBD1
v_call: TRBV27
cdr3_nt: TGTGCCAGCAGTCGCCAAGTCGGGACAGGGGGCCTCGAGCAGTACTTC
cdr3_aa: CASSRQVGTGGLEQYF

clone_size: once
j_call: TRBJ2-7
d_call: TRBD1
v_call: TRBV6-5
cdr3_nt: TGTGCCAGCTCCAGGACAGGCGGAGACTCCGAGCAGTACTTC
cdr3_aa: CASSRTGGDSEQYF

clone_size: NA
j_call: TRBJ2-7
d_call: NA
v_call: TRBV25-1
cdr3_nt: TGTGCCAGCAAAGGGAGTTACGAGCAGTACTTC
cdr3_aa: CASKGSYEQYF

clone_size: NA
j_call: TRBJ2-7
d_call: TRBD2
v_call: TRBV28
cdr3_nt: TGTGCCAGCAGTCGATACGAGGGAGGGGTGTACGAGCAGTACTTC
cdr3_aa: CASSRYEGGVYEQYF

clone_size: NA
j_call: TRBJ1-2
d_call: NA
v_call: TRBV18
cdr3_nt: TGTGCCAGCTCACCACAGATTCAAACAGCTAACTATGGCTACACCTTC
cdr3_aa: CASSPQIQTANYGYTF

clone_size: NA
j_call: TRBJ2-7
d_call: NA
v_call: TRBV27
cdr3_nt: TGTGCCAGCAGTTATCGAAGCTCCTACGAGCAGTACTTC
cdr3_aa: CASSYRSSYEQYF

clone_size: once
j_call: TRBJ1-2
d_call: NA
v_call: TRBV6-5
cdr3_nt: TGTGCCAGCAGTTACTCGAGTGCAGGCACTAACTATGGCTACACCTTC
cdr3_aa: CASSYSSAGTNYGYTF

clone_size: NA
j_call: TRBJ2-3
d_call: NA
v_call: TRBV2
cdr3_nt: TGTGCCAGCAGTACTAGCCGCAACACAGATACGCAGTATTTT
cdr3_aa: CASSTSRNTDTQYF

clone_size: NA
j_call: TRBJ1-3
d_call: NA
v_call: TRBV5-3
cdr3_nt: TGTGCCAGAAGCCCCCACAAGAGCTCTGGAAACACCATATATTTT
cdr3_aa: CARSPHKSSGNTIYF

clone_size: NA
j_call: TRBJ1-5
d_call: NA
v_call: TRBV27
cdr3_nt: TGTGCCAGCAGTTACAGGGCTGGCTGGCCCCAGCATTTT
cdr3_aa: CASSYRAGWPQHF

clone_size: NA
j_call: TRBJ1-5
d_call: NA
v_call: TRBV19
cdr3_nt: TGTGCCAGTAGGTACGGTCAAATCAATCAGCCCCAGCATTTT
cdr3_aa: CASRYGQINQPQHF

clone_size: NA
j_call: TRBJ1-3
d_call: TRBD1
v_call: TRBV9
cdr3_nt: TGTGCCAGCAGCGTAGGTGGACAGGGGAGGAACACCATATATTTT
cdr3_aa: CASSVGGQGRNTIYF

clone_size: NA
j_call: TRBJ2-5
d_call: NA
v_call: TRBV2
cdr3_nt: TGTGCCAGCTGGAGCGAGTACCAAGAGACCCAGTACTTC
cdr3_aa: CASWSEYQETQYF

clone_size: once
j_call: TRBJ2-7
d_call: TRBD1
v_call: TRBV18
cdr3_nt: TGTGCCAGCTCATTGGCCAGGACAGGCTCCTTCTACGAGCAGTACTTC
cdr3_aa: CASSLARTGSFYEQYF

clone_size: once
j_call: TRBJ1-4
d_call: TRBD1
v_call: TRBV7-2
cdr3_nt: TGTGCCAGCAGCTTTGAGGGACAGGGGGCGCCTAGTAATGAAAAACTGTTTTTT
cdr3_aa: CASSFEGQGAPSNEKLFF

clone_size: NA
j_call: TRBJ2-3
d_call: NA
v_call: TRBV4-2
cdr3_nt: TGTGCCAGCAGCCAAGTGGGATATTACACAGATACGCAGTATTTT
cdr3_aa: CASSQVGYYTDTQYF

clone_size: NA
j_call: TRBJ1-5
d_call: NA
v_call: TRBV6-6
cdr3_nt: TGTGCCAGCAGTTACCGAGAGCCTAGCAATCAGCCCCAGCATTTT
cdr3_aa: CASSYREPSNQPQHF

clone_size: NA
j_call: TRBJ2-3
d_call: NA
v_call: TRBV4-1
cdr3_nt: TGCGCCAGCAGCGAAAGGTCGGGACCCGGCACAGATACGCAGTATTTT
cdr3_aa: CASSERSGPGTDTQYF

clone_size: NA
j_call: TRBJ1-3
d_call: NA
v_call: TRBV6-5
cdr3_nt: TGTGCCAGCAGTACCGACGGTTCCTCAAACACCATATATTTT
cdr3_aa: CASSTDGSSNTIYF

clone_size: NA
j_call: TRBJ2-3
d_call: NA
v_call: TRBV27
cdr3_nt: TGTGCCAGCAGTTTATGGTCCGGAGGAGTGGGCACAGATACGCAGTATTTT
cdr3_aa: CASSLWSGGVGTDTQYF

clone_size: NA
j_call: TRBJ2-5
d_call: NA
v_call: TRBV7-9
cdr3_nt: TGTGCCAGCAGCTTCGAAAGAGAGGGAGAGACCCAGTACTTC
cdr3_aa: CASSFEREGETQYF

clone_size: NA
j_call: TRBJ1-1
d_call: TRBD1
v_call: TRBV27
cdr3_nt: TGTGCCAGCAGTTCCCCTGGGACAGGGTACACTGAAGCTTTCTTT
cdr3_aa: CASSSPGTGYTEAFF

clone_size: NA
j_call: TRBJ2-7
d_call: NA
v_call: TRBV11-1
cdr3_nt: TGTGCCAGCAGCTTTAGCCTCGTGGGGACCTACGAGCAGTACTTC
cdr3_aa: CASSFSLVGTYEQYF

clone_size: NA
j_call: TRBJ2-2
d_call: TRBD1
v_call: TRBV4-1
cdr3_nt: TGCGCCAGCAGCCGGTTGGGACAGGGGTACACCGGGGAGCTGTTTTTT
cdr3_aa: CASSRLGQGYTGELFF

clone_size: once
j_call: TRBJ2-5
d_call: TRBD2
v_call: TRBV7-6
cdr3_nt: TGTGCCAGCAGCTTAGGGCTAGCGGGAGGGAACCAAGAGACCCAGTACTTC
cdr3_aa: CASSLGLAGGNQETQYF

clone_size: NA
j_call: TRBJ2-3
d_call: NA
v_call: TRBV18
cdr3_nt: TGTGCCAGCTCACCGGCTCTCGCTACAGATACGCAGTATTTT
cdr3_aa: CASSPALATDTQYF

clone_size: once
j_call: TRBJ2-2
d_call: NA
v_call: TRBV18
cdr3_nt: TGTGCCAGCTCGCCGGTACGGGACAAGAACACCGGGGAGCTGTTTTTT
cdr3_aa: CASSPVRDKNTGELFF

clone_size: NA
j_call: TRBJ2-5
d_call: TRBD1
v_call: TRBV15
cdr3_nt: TGTGCCACCAGCTACCGAGGGGGCGGAGATCCGTACTTC
cdr3_aa: CATSYRGGGDPYF

clone_size: few
j_call: TRBJ1-2
d_call: NA
v_call: TRBV7-2
cdr3_nt: TGTGCCAGCAGCCCCTCCGGACAGTCCTTCTATGGCTACACCTTC
cdr3_aa: CASSPSGQSFYGYTF

clone_size: NA
j_call: TRBJ2-7
d_call: NA
v_call: TRBV2
cdr3_nt: TGTTCCCATCTCGATCAGGTTAACGAGCAGTACTTC
cdr3_aa: CSHLDQVNEQYF

clone_size: NA
j_call: TRBJ2-1
d_call: NA
v_call: TRBV5-1
cdr3_nt: TGCGCCAGCAGCTTAACAGACAATGAGCAGTTCTTC
cdr3_aa: CASSLTDNEQFF

clone_size: once
j_call: TRBJ2-3
d_call: NA
v_call: TRBV6-5
cdr3_nt: TGTGCCAGCAGCTGGACTTTCACAGATACGCAGTATTTT
cdr3_aa: CASSWTFTDTQYF

clone_size: NA
j_call: TRBJ2-5
d_call: NA
v_call: TRBV6-5
cdr3_nt: TGTGCCAGCAGTCCTCGTAGAGAAGAGACCCAGTACTTC
cdr3_aa: CASSPRREETQYF

clone_size: NA
j_call: TRBJ2-1
d_call: NA
v_call: TRBV6-6
cdr3_nt: TGTGCCAGCGGAGCAGCTGGACAGAACAATGAGCAGTTCTTC
cdr3_aa: CASGAAGQNNEQFF

clone_size: NA
j_call: TRBJ2-2
d_call: NA
v_call: TRBV11-2
cdr3_nt: TGTGCCAGCAGCCCCCGTGGGATAGACACCGGGGAGCTGTTTTTT
cdr3_aa: CASSPRGIDTGELFF

clone_size: NA
j_call: TRBJ1-5
d_call: NA
v_call: TRBV7-3
cdr3_nt: TGTGCCAGCAGCTTCTCACAGGGACAGCCCCAGCATTTT
cdr3_aa: CASSFSQGQPQHF

clone_size: NA
j_call: TRBJ1-5
d_call: NA
v_call: TRBV4-1
cdr3_nt: TGCGCCAGCAGCCAAGGCGCCCTTAGCAATCAGCCCCAGCATTTT
cdr3_aa: CASSQGALSNQPQHF

clone_size: NA
j_call: TRBJ2-7
d_call: NA
v_call: TRBV21-1
cdr3_nt: TGTGCCAGCAGTCCAGACAGGCGAGCTTCAAGATGCTTC
cdr3_aa: CASSPDRRASRCF

clone_size: NA
j_call: TRBJ2-7
d_call: NA
v_call: TRBV4-3
cdr3_nt: TGCGCCAGCAGCCAAGCTCCCCAACCCTCCTACGAGCAGTACTTC
cdr3_aa: CASSQAPQPSYEQYF

clone_size: NA
j_call: TRBJ1-5
d_call: NA
v_call: TRBV18
cdr3_nt: TGTGCCAGCTCGTACGACACCCTAAGCAATCAGCCCCAGCATTTT
cdr3_aa: CASSYDTLSNQPQHF

clone_size: once
j_call: TRBJ2-1
d_call: TRBD2
v_call: TRBV19
cdr3_nt: TGTGCCAGTAGTCCCGATGGTAGCGGGAGAATATTAGGGAACAATGAGCAGTTCTTC
cdr3_aa: CASSPDGSGRILGNNEQFF

clone_size: NA
j_call: TRBJ2-1
d_call: TRBD1
v_call: TRBV4-2
cdr3_nt: TGTGCCAGCAGCCTCGATTGGGACAGCAATGAGCAGTTCTTC
cdr3_aa: CASSLDWDSNEQFF

clone_size: NA
j_call: TRBJ1-2
d_call: NA
v_call: TRBV7-9
cdr3_nt: TGTGCCAGCAGCCCGGGACGGACACGGGGCTATGGCTACACCTTC
cdr3_aa: CASSPGRTRGYGYTF

clone_size: NA
j_call: TRBJ1-5
d_call: NA
v_call: TRBV28
cdr3_nt: TGTGCTGGAAGCAGTGCTCAGAGCAATCAGCCCCAGCATTTT
cdr3_aa: CAGSSAQSNQPQHF

clone_size: NA
j_call: TRBJ1-4
d_call: NA
v_call: TRBV5-1
cdr3_nt: TGCGCCAGCAGCACAGTGTCTAATGAAAAACTGTTTTTT
cdr3_aa: CASSTVSNEKLFF

clone_size: NA
j_call: TRBJ2-6
d_call: NA
v_call: TRBV5-1
cdr3_nt: TGCGCCAGCAGAGCAGGTACTGGTGGGGCCAACGTCCTGACTTTC
cdr3_aa: CASRAGTGGANVLTF

clone_size: NA
j_call: TRBJ2-1
d_call: NA
v_call: TRBV9
cdr3_nt: TGTGCCAGCAGCGTACTGAATGAGCAGTTCTTC
cdr3_aa: CASSVLNEQFF

clone_size: once
j_call: TRBJ2-1
d_call: NA
v_call: TRBV4-1
cdr3_nt: TGCGCCAGCATCCGGGAAGACACGAGCAAGGAGCAGTTCTTC
cdr3_aa: CASIREDTSKEQFF

clone_size: NA
j_call: TRBJ2-1
d_call: TRBD2
v_call: TRBV6-6
cdr3_nt: TGTGCCAGCAGTTACGGCAGCGGGAGCGGCAATGAGCAGTTCTTC
cdr3_aa: CASSYGSGSGNEQFF

clone_size: once
j_call: TRBJ2-7
d_call: TRBD1
v_call: TRBV5-4
cdr3_nt: TGTGCCAGCAGCAGACAGGGGGGCGAGCAGTACTTC
cdr3_aa: CASSRQGGEQYF

clone_size: few
j_call: TRBJ2-5
d_call: TRBD2
v_call: TRBV6-6
cdr3_nt: TGTGCCAGCAGTCGCGGGAGGTTACAAGAGACCCAGTACTTC
cdr3_aa: CASSRGRLQETQYF

clone_size: NA
j_call: TRBJ1-3
d_call: TRBD1
v_call: TRBV7-8
cdr3_nt: TGTGCCAGCAGCTTAGGGTGGCCAGGGGGCGATGGAAACACCATATATTTT
cdr3_aa: CASSLGWPGGDGNTIYF

clone_size: once
j_call: TRBJ2-5
d_call: NA
v_call: TRBV9
cdr3_nt: TGTGCCAGCAGCGTACGGGGTAACGGAGAGACCCAGTACTTC
cdr3_aa: CASSVRGNGETQYF